This T cell receptor (beta chain) derives from a study of metastatic and nonmetastatic thyroid tumors. Study information: Both malignant and benign thyroid patients supplied peripheral blood and tumor or nodule tissue samples, across which the repertoires of these patients were then compared.

Methods used by the authors: Variation in CDR3 across clinicopathological groups served as the basis for constructing a distant-metastasis classifier in papillary thyroid cancer. TCRdb used MiXCR to call clones anew from the PCR reads. Here the V and J calls rest on TCRdb's processing, not on the authors' analysis. The data contain some 33,000 clones, 15% to 20% of them singletons. Every patient underwent thyroid surgery untreated. This clone was seen ten or more times. The antigen remains unidentified. Findings and caveats of the study: Across blood and tumor, TCR beta diversity in malignant thyroid tumors was reportedly significantly higher than in benign nodules.

The specimen sequenced was blood. This receptor was obtained from a female donor with papillary thyroid cancer or a benign thyroid nodule (not recorded which). Some clones in this sample may be carry-over from other donors' samples.

The CDR3 nucleotides read TGTGCCAGCTCACGTAGGGTGGGCGAGCAGTACTTC. Residues: CASSRRVGEQYF. The chain joins TRBV18 to TRBJ2-7; D is unresolved. V dropped 4 bases and J dropped 6 bases, with 10 bases sitting between them. This CDR3 has 12 residues. The germline V gene has CDR1 KGHSH and CDR2 LQKENI.